This TCR beta chain was sequenced for a study of T cells after yellow fever vaccination. This CDR3 has 14 residues. The V gene lost 3 bases and the J gene lost 6 bases, with 15 bases spanning the gap. CDR1 and CDR2 (germline): DFQATT, SNEGSKA (reference sequence). MiXCR, applied by TCRdb to the 5' RACE reads, yields one record per CDR3 protein. The sample shows some 500,000 distinct CDR3 sequences, about 13% of them seen only once. The chain couples TRBV20-1 to TRBJ2-1; no firm D call. The material was PBMCs, obtained on the day of the yellow fever booster vaccination. The clonotype originates from a young man who received the YFV17D yellow fever vaccine. CDR3 nucleotide sequence: TGCAGTGCTAGCGCCACAGCAACTCCCAATGAGCAGTTCTTC. It is translated as CSASATATPNEQFF.